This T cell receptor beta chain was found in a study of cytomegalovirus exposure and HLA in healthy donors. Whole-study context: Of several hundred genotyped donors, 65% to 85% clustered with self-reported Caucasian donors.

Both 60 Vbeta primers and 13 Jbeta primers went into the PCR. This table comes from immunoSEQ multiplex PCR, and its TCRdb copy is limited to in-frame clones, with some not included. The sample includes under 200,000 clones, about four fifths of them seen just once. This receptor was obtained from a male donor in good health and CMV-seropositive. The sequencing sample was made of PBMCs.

The DNA of the CDR3 is TGTGCCAGCAGCTTGGGACTAGCGAACACAGATACGCAGTATTTT. Translation: CASSLGLANTDTQYF. This chain uses TRBV11-2 with TRBJ2-3; the match to TRBD2 covers 10 bases. This CDR3 region has 15 residues. V lost 3 bases and J lost 2; bases outside the gene matches: 2. Germline loops: CDR1 SGHAT, CDR2 FQNNGV.